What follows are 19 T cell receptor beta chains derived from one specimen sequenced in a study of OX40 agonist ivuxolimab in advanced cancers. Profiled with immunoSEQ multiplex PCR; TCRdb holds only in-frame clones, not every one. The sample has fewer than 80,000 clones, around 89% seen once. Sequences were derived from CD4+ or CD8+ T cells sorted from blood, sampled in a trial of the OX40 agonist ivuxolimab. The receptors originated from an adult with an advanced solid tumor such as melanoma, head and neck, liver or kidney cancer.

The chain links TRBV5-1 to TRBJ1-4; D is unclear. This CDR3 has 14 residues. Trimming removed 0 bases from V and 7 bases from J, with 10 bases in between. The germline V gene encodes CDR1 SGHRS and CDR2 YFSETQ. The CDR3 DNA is TGCGCCAGCAGCTTGGCGCGGAGTGCTGAAAAACTGTTTTTT. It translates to CASSLARSAEKLFF.

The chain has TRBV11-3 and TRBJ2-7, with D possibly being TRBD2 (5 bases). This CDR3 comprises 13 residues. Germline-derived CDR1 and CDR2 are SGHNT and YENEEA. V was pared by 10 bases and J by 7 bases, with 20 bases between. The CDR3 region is CATGVDHTGEQYF. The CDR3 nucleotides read TGTGCCACCGGGGTCGACCATACGGGGGAGCAGTACTTC.

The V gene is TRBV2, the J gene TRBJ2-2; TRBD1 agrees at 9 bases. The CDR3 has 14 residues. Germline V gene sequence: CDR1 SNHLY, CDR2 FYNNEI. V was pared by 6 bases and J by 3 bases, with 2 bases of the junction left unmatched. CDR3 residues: CASSDRGDTGELFF. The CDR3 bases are TGTGCCAGCAGCGACAGGGGGGACACCGGGGAGCTGTTTTTT. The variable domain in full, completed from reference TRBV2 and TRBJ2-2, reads EPEVTQTPSHQVTQMGQEVILRCVPISNHLYFYWYRQILGQKVEFLVSFYNNEISEKSEIFDDQFSVERPDGSNFTLKIRSTKLEDSAMYFCASSDRGDTGELFFGEGSRLTVL.

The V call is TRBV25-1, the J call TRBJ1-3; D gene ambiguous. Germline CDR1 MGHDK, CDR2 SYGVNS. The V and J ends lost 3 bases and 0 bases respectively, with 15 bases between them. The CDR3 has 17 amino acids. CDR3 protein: CASSERPLLSSGNTIYF. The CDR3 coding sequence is TGTGCCAGCAGTGAGCGACCGCTCCTAAGCTCTGGAAACACCATATATTTT.

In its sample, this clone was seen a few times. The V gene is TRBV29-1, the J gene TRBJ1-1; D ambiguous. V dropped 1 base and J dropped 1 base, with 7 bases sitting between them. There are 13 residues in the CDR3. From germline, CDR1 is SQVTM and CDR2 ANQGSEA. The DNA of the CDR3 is TGCAGCGTTGAAGGCCTCGGGAACACTGAAGCTTTCTTT. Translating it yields CSVEGLGNTEAFF.

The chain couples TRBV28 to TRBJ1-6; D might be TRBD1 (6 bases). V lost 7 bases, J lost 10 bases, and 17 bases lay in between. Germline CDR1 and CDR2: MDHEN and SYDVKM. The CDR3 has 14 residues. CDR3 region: CASTLAQGTSPLHF. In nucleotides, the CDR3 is TGTGCCAGCACCCTTGCGCAAGGGACATCACCCCTCCACTTT.

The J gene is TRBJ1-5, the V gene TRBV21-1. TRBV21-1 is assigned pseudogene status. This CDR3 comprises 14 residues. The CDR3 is CADVRPRSNQPQHF. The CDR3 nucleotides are TGTGCCGATGTGAGGCCGCGCAGCAATCAGCCCCAGCATTTT.

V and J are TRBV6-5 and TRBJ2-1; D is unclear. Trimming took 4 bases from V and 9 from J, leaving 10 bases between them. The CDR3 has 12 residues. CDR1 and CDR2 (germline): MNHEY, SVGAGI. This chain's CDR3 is CASSSASGEQFF. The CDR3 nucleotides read TGTGCCAGCAGTTCCGCTTCGGGTGAGCAGTTCTTC.

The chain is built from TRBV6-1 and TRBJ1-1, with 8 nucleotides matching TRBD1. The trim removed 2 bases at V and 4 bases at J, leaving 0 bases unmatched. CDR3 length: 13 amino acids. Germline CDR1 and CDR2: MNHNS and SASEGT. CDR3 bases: TGTGCCAGCAGTGAACAGGGGGCCACTGAAGCTTTCTTT. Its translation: CASSEQGATEAFF.

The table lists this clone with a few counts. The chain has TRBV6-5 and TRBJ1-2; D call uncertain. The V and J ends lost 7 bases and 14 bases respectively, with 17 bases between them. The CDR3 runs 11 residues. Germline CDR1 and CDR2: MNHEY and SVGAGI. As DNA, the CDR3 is TGTGCCAGCACCATTAGAGGGAAATCGACCTTC. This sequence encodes CASTIRGKSTF.

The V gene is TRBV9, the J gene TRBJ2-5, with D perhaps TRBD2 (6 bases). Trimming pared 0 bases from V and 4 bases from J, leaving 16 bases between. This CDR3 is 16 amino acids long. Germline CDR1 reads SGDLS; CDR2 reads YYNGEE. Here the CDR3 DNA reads TGTGCCAGCAGCGTAGGTAGCGGAGACCCCCGAGAGACCCAGTACTTC. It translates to CASSVGSGDPRETQYF.

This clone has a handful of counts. The CDR3 DNA reads TGTGCCACCAGCAGAGATATCAGGGTGTTTGATCAGCCCCAGCATTTT. It codes for CATSRDIRVFDQPQHF. The chain combines TRBV15 with TRBJ1-5; a possible D gene is TRBD1 (5 bases). The CDR3 runs 16 residues. Deletions cut 0 bases from V and 5 bases from J, with 14 bases between. Germline assignment: CDR1 LNHNV and CDR2 YYDKDF (reference sequence). Full variable domain (remainder filled in from reference TRBV15 and TRBJ1-5): DAMVIQNPRYQVTQFGKPVTLSCSQTLNHNVMYWYQQKSSQAPKLLFHYYDKDFNNEADTPDNFQSRRPNTSFCFLDIRSPGLGDTAMYLCATSRDIRVFDQPQHFGDGTRLSIL.

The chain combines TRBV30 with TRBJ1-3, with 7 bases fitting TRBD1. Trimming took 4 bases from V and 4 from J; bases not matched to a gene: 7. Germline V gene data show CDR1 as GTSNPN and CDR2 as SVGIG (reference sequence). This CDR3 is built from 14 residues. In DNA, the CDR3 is TGTGCCTGGATGGTAGGAGGGGGCGGAAACACCATATATTTT. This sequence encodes CAWMVGGGGNTIYF.

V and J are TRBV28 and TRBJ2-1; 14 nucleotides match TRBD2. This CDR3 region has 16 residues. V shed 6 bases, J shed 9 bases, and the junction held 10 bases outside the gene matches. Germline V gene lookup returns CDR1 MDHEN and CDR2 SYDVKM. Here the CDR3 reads CASRQTGLAGVFEQFF. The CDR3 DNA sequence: TGTGCCAGCAGACAAACGGGACTAGCGGGAGTATTTGAGCAGTTCTTC.

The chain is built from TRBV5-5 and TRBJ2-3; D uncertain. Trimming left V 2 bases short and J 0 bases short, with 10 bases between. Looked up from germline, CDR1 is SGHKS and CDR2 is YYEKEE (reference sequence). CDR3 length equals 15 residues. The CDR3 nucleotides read TGTGCCAGCAGCTTAACCCTGACTAGCACAGATACGCAGTATTTT. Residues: CASSLTLTSTDTQYF.

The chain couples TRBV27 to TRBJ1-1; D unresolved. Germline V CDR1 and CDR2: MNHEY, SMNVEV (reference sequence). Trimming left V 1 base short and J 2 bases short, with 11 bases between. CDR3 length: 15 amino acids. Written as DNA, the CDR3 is TGTGCCAGCAGTTTATTGCCGGAAATCAACACTGAAGCTTTCTTT. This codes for CASSLLPEINTEAFF.

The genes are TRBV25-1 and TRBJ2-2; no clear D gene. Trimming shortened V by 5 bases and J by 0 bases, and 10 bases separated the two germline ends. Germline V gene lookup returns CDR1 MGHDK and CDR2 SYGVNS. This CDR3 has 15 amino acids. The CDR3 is CASSSLISNTGELFF. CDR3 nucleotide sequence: TGTGCCAGCAGTTCATTGATATCGAACACCGGGGAGCTGTTTTTT.

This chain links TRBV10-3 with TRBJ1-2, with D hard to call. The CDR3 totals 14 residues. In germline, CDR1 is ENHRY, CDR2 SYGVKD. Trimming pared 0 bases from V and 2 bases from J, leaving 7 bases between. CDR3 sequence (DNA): TGTGCCATCAGTGAGTCGAGACAAAACTATGGCTACACCTTC. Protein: CAISESRQNYGYTF.

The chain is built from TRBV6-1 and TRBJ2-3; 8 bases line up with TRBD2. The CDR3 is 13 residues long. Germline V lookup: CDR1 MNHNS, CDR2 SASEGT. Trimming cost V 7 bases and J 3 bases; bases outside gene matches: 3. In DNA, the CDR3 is TGTGCCAGCAAGAGCGGGAGTACAGATACGCAGTATTTT. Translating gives CASKSGSTDTQYF.